Reported below is one T cell receptor (beta chain). Its antigen specificity is not known. Per-base quality was not reported, and no clone a single base away is much larger than it. The roughly 39 donors, aged 6 to 90 years, were systemically healthy Caucasian individuals from Russia. Each donor gave about 9.7 milliliters of peripheral blood, drawn into EDTA-treated Vacutainer tubes. Ficoll-Paque density-gradient centrifugation was used to isolate PBMCs, with at least 6.5 million per sample. Trizol reagent was used to extract total RNA from PBMCs, with at least 5.5 micrograms per sample. For every donor, flow cytometry on a PBMC aliquot measured the percentage of naive CD45RAhigh/CD27high T cells. These data belong to a study of blood T cells in healthy people across ages (dated by TCRdb to 2013 to 2016). About the study as a whole: In model experiments, template switching captured about one uniquely barcoded TCR beta cDNA molecule for every two T cells. Age-related changes in TCR beta repertoire diversity were measured in the study by deep sequencing normalized with unique cDNA molecular identifiers. Four age groups were formed from the donors: young (average about 15 years), middle-aged (approximately 41), aged (roughly 59) and long-lived (approximately 80). To avoid experimental bias, donors of different ages were distributed randomly across sequencing lanes. For two donors (one aged 18 to 30 and one aged 80 or older), the study analyzed two additional independent replicas of 1 million unique cDNA reads from the same blood draw.

The study at large found these results: Compared with the aged group, more naive CD4+ T cells, fewer expanded clones and increased TCR diversity were shown by the long-lived group, suggesting age selection. As age increased, observed TCR beta diversity per million T cells dropped in a roughly linear way, and a significant reduction was already evident by age 40. Because donor CMV infection status was unknown, age-related changes in expanded clonotypes were potentially confounded. There was a strong correlation between observed TCR beta diversity and the percentage of naive T cells measured by flow cytometry. Since profiling was done on bulk unsorted PBMCs, naive and antigen-experienced compartments could not be conclusively compared. Total diversity estimates from one million sequenced T cells were considered lower bounds and underestimates.

The CDR1 and CDR2 encoded by the germline V gene are SGHRS and YFSETQ. The CDR3 contains 17 residues, cysteine and phenylalanine counted. The DNA shown is the 51-base CDR3, in frame from base 1. Germline trimming: 0 bases from V, 5 bases from J; junction bases outside gene matches: 10. The library was built by means of 5' RACE. Sequencing was carried out with an Illumina HiSeq 2500. A second PCR of roughly 7 to 11 cycles was performed with a sample-barcoded 5' primer and a J-beta primer mix. Each TCR beta cDNA molecule received a unique molecular identifier from a template-switch 5' adaptor carrying 12 random nucleotides. At least 3 million CDR3-containing paired-end reads were obtained from each sample. All of the RNA was converted into first-strand cDNA using the Mint cDNA synthesis kit, with a TRBC-specific oligonucleotide serving as the primer. All cDNA was treated with uracil-DNA glycosylase and then went through a first 18-cycle PCR with the universal primers M1SS and BC2_uni_R. Concerning the study's data processing: For normalization, 1 million high-quality reads, each with a distinct molecular identifier, were randomly selected from each sample. Instead of being binned into consensus sequences, reads that shared molecular identifiers were thrown out. MiTCR, run with a Q25 quality threshold and the strictest error-elimination algorithm, handled CDR3 identification, clonotype clustering and error correction. A nonparametric unseen species model using Euler transformation provided a lower-bound estimate of total TCR beta diversity. Through fastp at Q25 and MiXCR, TCRdb rebuilt clones from the public reads, retaining in-frame beta chains. Rows merge per CDR3 protein into single entries with the most common DNA and genes. TCRdb, not the original authors, processed these V and J calls. Present in this sample are 1.4 million to 1.5 million distinct CDR3 sequences, roughly 40% of which were seen just once. The ten most abundant clones make up around 8% of the sample.

In this chain, TRBV5-1 is recombined with TRBJ2-2; TRBD1 agrees with 7 junctional bases. Sequencing was done on a sample of blood. The clonotype comes from a woman aged 18-29 years in good health. The nucleotide sequence is TGCGCCAGCAGCTTGGGTGACAGGGAGTCAATAACCGGGGAGCTGTTTTTT. Translation gives CASSLGDRESITGELFF.